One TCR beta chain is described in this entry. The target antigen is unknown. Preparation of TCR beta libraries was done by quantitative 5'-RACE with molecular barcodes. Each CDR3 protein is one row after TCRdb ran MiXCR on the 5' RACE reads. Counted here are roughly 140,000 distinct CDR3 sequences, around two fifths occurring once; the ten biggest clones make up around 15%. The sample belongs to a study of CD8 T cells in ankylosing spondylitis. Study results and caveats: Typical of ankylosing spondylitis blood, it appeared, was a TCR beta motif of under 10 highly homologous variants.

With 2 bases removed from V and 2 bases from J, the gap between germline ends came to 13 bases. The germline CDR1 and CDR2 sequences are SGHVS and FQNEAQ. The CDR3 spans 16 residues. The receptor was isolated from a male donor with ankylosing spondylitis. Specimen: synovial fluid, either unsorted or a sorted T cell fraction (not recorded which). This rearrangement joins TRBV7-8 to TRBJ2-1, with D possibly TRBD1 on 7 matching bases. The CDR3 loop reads CASSLKAGTAYNEQFF. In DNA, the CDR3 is TGTGCCAGCAGCTTAAAGGCGGGGACAGCCTACAATGAGCAGTTCTTC. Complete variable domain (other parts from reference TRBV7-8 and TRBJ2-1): GAGVSQSPRYKVAKRGQDVALRCDPISGHVSLFWYQQALGQGPEFLTYFQNEAQLDKSGLPSDRFFAERPEGSVSTLKIQRTQQEDSAVYLCASSLKAGTAYNEQFFGPGTRLTVL.